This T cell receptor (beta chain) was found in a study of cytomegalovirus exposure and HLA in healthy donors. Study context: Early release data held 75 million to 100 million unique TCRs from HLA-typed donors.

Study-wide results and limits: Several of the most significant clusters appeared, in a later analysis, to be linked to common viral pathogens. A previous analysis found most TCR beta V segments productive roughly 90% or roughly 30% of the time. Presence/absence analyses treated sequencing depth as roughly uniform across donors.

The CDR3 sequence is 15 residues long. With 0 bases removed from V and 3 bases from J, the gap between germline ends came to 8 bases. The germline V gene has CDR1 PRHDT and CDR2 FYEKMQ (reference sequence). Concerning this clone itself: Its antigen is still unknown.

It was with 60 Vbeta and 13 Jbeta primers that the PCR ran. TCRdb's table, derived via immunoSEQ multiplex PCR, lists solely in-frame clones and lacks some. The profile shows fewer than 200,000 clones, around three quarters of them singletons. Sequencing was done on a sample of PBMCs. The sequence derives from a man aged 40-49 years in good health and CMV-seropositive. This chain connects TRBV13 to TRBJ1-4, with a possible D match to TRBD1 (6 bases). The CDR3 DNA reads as TGTGCCAGCAGCTTAGGTAGGACAGCTAATGAAAAACTGTTTTTT. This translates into CASSLGRTANEKLFF.